This T cell receptor beta chain originates from a study of T cell responses to AZD1222 COVID-19 vaccine. Repertoires were generated with immunoSEQ multiplex PCR, while TCRdb's copy carries only in-frame clones and drops some. Among roughly 110,000 clones listed, about 89% were seen once. This CDR3 is built from 13 residues. The V segment lost 4 bases and the J segment 4 bases; nucleotides outside the gene matches: 1. The germline CDR1 and CDR2 sequences are SGHKS and YYEKEE (reference sequence). This TCR came from an adult in good health. Sample: peripheral blood, taken on day 0 of AZD1222 vaccination. V usage is TRBV5-5 and J usage is TRBJ1-5, with 8 bases aligning to TRBD1. CDR3 in amino acids: CASSRDRNQPQHF. The DNA for the CDR3 is TGTGCCAGCAGCCGGGACAGGAATCAGCCCCAGCATTTT.